The text below deals with one T cell receptor (beta chain). How the authors handled the data: Reference gene primer amplification gave estimated nucleated cell counts. Generated by immunoSEQ multiplex PCR, the TCRdb table keeps only in-frame clones and is missing some. D and trimming were read from the DNA, whereas the V and J calls and clone size are those reported in that table. The sample shows around 57,000 clones, 88% of them seen only once. The sample comes from a study of blood T cell repertoires in COVID-19. Whole-study context: Sources were T cells, B-cell-depleted T cells, or PBMCs; the material itself was cDNA or gDNA.

Germline loops: CDR1 MNHNY, CDR2 SVGAGI (reference sequence). With 10 bases removed from V and 8 bases from J, the gap between germline ends came to 11 bases. The CDR3 contains 11 residues. The chain employs TRBV6-6 and TRBJ1-4; D is unclear. The sequence came from an elderly woman with active COVID-19. Material for sequencing was peripheral blood. The CDR3 loop reads CATATGEKLFF. The CDR3 DNA reads TGTGCCACCGCGACCGGGGAAAAACTGTTTTTT.